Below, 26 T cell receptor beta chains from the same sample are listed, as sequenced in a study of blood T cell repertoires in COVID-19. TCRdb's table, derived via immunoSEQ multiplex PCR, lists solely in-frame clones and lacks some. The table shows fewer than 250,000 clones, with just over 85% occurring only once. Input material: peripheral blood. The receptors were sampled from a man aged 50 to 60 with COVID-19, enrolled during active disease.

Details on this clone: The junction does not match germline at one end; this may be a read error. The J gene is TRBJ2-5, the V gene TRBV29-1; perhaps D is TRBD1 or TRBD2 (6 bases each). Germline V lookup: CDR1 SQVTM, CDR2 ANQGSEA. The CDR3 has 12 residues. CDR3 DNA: TGCAGCGTGGAAGGGGGGCGGGAGACCCAGTACTTC. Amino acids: CSVEGGRETQYF.

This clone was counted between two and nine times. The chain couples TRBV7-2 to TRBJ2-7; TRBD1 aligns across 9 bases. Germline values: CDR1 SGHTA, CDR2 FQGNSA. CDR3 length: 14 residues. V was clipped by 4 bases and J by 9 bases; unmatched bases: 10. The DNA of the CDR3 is TGTGCCAGCAGCTACAGACAGGGGGAGTTAGGGCAGTACTTC. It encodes CASSYRQGELGQYF.

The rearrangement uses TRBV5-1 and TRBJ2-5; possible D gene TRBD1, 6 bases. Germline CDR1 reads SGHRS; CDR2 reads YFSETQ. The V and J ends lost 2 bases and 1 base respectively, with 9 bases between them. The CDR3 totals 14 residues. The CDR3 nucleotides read TGCGCCAGCAGCTTACAGGGAACCCAAGAGACCCAGTACTTC. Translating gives CASSLQGTQETQYF.

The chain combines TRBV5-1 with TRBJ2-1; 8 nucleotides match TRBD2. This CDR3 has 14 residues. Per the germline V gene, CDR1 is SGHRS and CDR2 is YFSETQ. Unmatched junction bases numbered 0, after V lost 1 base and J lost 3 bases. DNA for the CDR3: TGCGCCAGCAGCTTGACTAGCGGCTACAATGAGCAGTTCTTC. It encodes CASSLTSGYNEQFF.

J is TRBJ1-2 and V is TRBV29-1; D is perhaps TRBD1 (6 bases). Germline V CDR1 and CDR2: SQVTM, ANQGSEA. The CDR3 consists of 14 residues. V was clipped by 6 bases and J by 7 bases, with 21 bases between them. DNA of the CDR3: TGCAGCGTGCCGGGACACCAAGTACGACGTGGCTACACCTTC. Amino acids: CSVPGHQVRRGYTF.

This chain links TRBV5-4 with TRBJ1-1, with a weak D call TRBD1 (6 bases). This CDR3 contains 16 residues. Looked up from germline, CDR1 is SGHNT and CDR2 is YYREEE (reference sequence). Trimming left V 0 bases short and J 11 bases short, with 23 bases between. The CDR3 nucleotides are TGTGCCAGCAGCTTGGGCGGTTCCGGCGCGGGGGCATGGGCTTTCTTT. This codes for CASSLGGSGAGAWAFF. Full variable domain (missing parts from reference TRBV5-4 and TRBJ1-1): ETGVTQSPTHLIKTRGQQVTLRCSSQSGHNTVSWYQQALGQGPQFIFQYYREEENGRGNFPPRFSGLQFPNYSSELNVNALELDDSALYLCASSLGGSGAGAWAFFGQGTRLTVV.

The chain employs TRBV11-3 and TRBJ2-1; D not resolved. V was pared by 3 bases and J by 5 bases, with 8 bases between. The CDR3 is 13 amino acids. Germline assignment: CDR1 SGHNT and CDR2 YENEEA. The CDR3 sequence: CASSFESHNEQFF. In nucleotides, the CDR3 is TGTGCCAGCAGCTTTGAGTCCCACAATGAGCAGTTCTTC.

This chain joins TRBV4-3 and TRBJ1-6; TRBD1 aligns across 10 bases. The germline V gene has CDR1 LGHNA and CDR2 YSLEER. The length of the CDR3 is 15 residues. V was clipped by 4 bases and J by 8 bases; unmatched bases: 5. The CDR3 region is CASSRLTGGDSPLHF. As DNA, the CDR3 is TGCGCCAGCAGCCGCCTGACAGGGGGCGATTCACCCCTCCACTTT.

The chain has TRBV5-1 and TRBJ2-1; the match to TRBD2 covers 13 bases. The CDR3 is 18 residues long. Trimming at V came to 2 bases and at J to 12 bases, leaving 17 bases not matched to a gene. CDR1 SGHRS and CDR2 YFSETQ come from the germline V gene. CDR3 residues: CASSFGLAGALREGGQFF. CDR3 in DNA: TGCGCCAGCAGCTTCGGACTAGCGGGAGCCTTGAGGGAAGGGGGGCAGTTCTTC.

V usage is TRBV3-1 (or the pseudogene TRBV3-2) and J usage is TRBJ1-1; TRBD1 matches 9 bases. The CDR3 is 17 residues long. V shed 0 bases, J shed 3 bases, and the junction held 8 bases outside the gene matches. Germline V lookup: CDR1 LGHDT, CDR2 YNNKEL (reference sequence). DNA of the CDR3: TGTGCCAGCAGCCAAGATCGACAGGGGGTACGGTACACTGAAGCTTTCTTT. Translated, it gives CASSQDRQGVRYTEAFF.

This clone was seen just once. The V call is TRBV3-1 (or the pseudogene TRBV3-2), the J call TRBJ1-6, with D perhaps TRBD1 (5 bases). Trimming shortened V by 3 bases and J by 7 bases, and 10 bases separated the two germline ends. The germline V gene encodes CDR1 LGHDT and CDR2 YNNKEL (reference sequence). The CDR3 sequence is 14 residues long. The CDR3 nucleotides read TGTGCCAGCAGCCACCAGGGTAGCAATTCACCCCTCCACTTT. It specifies CASSHQGSNSPLHF.

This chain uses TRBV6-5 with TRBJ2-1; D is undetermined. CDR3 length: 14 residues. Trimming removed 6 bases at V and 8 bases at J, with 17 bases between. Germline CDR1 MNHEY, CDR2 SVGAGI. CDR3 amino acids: CASSPRPRSDEQFF. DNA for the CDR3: TGTGCCAGCAGCCCCCGCCCCCGTTCGGATGAGCAGTTCTTC.

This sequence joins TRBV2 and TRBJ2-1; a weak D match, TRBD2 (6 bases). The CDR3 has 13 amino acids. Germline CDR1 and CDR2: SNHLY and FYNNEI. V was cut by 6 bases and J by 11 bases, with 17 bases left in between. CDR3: CASRMVGGLKQFF. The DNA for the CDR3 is TGTGCCAGCAGGATGGTCGGGGGACTGAAGCAGTTCTTC.

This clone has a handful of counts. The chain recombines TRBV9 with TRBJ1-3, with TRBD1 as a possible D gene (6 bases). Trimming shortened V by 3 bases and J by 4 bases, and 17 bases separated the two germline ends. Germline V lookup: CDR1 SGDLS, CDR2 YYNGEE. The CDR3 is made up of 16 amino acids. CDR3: CASSGGGTGLGNTIYF. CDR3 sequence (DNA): TGTGCCAGCAGCGGTGGGGGAACAGGGCTAGGAAACACCATATATTTT.

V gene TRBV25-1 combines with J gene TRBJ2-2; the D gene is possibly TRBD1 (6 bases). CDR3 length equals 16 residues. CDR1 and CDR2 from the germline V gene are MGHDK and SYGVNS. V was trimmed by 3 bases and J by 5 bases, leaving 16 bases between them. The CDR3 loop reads CASSDRQGLGTGELFF. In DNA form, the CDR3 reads TGTGCCAGCAGTGACCGCCAGGGGCTGGGGACCGGGGAGCTGTTTTTT.

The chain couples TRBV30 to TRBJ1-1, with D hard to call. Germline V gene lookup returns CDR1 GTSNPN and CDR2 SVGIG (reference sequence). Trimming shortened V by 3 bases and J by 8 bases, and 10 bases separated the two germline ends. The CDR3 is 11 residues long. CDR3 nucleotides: TGTGCCTGGAGCCCCCGACTGGAAGCTTTCTTT. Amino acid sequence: CAWSPRLEAFF.

CDR3 bases: TGTGCCAGCAGCCAGGGCACAGGGGGCTTTGGCTACACCTTC. Translated, it gives CASSQGTGGFGYTF. This chain joins TRBV14 and TRBJ1-2; TRBD1 matches 9 bases. The V segment lost 3 bases and the J segment 7 bases; nucleotides outside the gene matches: 6. CDR1 SGHDN and CDR2 FVKESK come from the germline V gene. The CDR3 runs 14 residues.

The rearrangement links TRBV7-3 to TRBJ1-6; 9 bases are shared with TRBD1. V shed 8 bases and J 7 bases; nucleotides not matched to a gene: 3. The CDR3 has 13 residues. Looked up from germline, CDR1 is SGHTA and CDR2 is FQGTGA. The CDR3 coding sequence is TGTGCCAGCGGACAGGGGTTAAATTCACCCCTCCACTTT. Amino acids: CASGQGLNSPLHF.

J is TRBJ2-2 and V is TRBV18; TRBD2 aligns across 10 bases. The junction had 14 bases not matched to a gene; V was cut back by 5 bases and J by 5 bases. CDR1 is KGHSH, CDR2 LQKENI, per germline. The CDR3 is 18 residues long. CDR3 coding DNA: TGTGCCAGCTCAAGAACCCCGGCTAGCGGGAGTAATACCGGGGAGCTGTTTTTT. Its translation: CASSRTPASGSNTGELFF.

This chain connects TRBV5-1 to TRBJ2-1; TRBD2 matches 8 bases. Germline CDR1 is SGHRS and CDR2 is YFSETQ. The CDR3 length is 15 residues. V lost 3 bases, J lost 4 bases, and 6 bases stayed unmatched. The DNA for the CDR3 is TGCGCCAGCAGCTACCTCCGGGAGGGTTACAATGAGCAGTTCTTC. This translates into CASSYLREGYNEQFF.

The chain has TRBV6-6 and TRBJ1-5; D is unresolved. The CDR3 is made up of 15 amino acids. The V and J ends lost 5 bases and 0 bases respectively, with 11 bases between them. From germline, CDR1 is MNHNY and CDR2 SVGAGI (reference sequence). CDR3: CASSAQLNSNQPQHF. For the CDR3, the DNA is TGTGCCAGCAGTGCACAGCTAAATAGCAATCAGCCCCAGCATTTT.

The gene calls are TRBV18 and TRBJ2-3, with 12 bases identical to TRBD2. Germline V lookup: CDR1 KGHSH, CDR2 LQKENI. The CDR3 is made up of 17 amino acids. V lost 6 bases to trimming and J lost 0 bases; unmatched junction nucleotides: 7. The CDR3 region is CASSRTSGADSTDTQYF. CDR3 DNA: TGTGCCAGCTCCCGGACTAGCGGGGCGGATAGCACAGATACGCAGTATTTT.

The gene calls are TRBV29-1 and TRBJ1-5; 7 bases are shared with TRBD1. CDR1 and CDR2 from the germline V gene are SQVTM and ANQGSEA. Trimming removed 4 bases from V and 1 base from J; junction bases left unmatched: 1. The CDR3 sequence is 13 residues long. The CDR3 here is CSVGGQSNQPQHF. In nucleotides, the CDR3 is TGCAGCGTTGGGGGACAGAGCAATCAGCCCCAGCATTTT.

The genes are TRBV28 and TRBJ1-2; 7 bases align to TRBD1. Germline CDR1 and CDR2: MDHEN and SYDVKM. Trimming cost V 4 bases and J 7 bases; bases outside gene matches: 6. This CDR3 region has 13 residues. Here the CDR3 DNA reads TGTGCCAGCAGTTCCACAGGGGTGGGTGGCTACACCTTC. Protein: CASSSTGVGGYTF.

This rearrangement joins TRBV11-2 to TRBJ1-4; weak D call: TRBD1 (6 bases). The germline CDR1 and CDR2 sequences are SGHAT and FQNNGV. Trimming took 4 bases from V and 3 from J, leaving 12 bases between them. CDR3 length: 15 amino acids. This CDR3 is CASSSGGLANEKLFF. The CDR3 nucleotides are TGTGCCAGCAGCTCGGGGGGGCTGGCTAATGAAAAACTGTTTTTT.

CDR3 DNA: TGTGCCAGCAGCGGCACTATCACCGGGGAGCTGTTTTTT. Encoded protein: CASSGTITGELFF. The genes are TRBV27 and TRBJ2-2; no clear D. Trimming took 6 bases from V and 4 from J, leaving 9 bases between them. Germline CDR1 reads MNHEY; CDR2 reads SMNVEV (reference sequence). CDR3 length equals 13 residues.